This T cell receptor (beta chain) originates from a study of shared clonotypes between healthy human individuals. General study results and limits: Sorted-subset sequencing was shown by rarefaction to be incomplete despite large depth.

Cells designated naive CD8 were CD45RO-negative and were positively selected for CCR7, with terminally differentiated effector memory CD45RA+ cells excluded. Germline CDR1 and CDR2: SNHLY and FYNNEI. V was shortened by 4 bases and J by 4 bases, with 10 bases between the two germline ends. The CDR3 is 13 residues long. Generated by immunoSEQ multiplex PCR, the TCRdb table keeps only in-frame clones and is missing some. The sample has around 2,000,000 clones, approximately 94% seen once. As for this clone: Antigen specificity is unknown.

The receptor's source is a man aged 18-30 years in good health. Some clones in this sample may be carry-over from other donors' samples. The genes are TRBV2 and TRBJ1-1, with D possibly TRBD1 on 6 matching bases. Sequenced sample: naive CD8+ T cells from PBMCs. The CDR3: CASSGGPGTEAFF. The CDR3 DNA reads TGTGCCAGCAGTGGGGGGCCAGGCACTGAAGCTTTCTTT.